The rows below give T cell receptor beta chains drawn from one sample of a study of response to subunit inactivated influenza vaccine. TCRdb called the RT-PCR reads again in MiXCR, with one record for every CDR3 protein. Among a few hundred thousand distinct CDR3 sequences listed, roughly 9.7% were seen once. This sample comprised PBMCs from blood, obtained roughly 46 days after vaccination. These receptors originate from a man aged 50 to 59 who received an inactivated influenza vaccine. CDR3s include the opening cysteine and the closing phenylalanine or tryptophan. The D gene is left open where the match is weak. Clone size is shown for a subset of rows, as once, few, many or a class of expanded clone.

J: TRBJ2-7; V: TRBV9; D: NA; size: few; DNA: TGTGCCAGCAGCGTCTCAGCTACAACCTACGAGCAGTACTTC; CDR3: CASSVSATTYEQYF
J: TRBJ1-2; V: TRBV11-2; D: NA; size: NA; DNA: TGTGCCACCTTGGACGGGACTAACTATGGCTACACCTTC; CDR3: CATLDGTNYGYTF
J: TRBJ1-3; V: TRBV5-1; D: NA; size: many; DNA: TGCGCCAGCAGCTCCGACGTGACTGGAAACACCATATATTTT; CDR3: CASSSDVTGNTIYF
J: TRBJ1-4; V: TRBV20-1; D: NA; size: NA; DNA: TGCAGTGCTACCGCCGGGACCCTGAATGAAAAACTGTTTTTT; CDR3: CSATAGTLNEKLFF
J: TRBJ2-3; V: TRBV11-2; D: TRBD2; size: NA; DNA: TGTGCCGGCAGCTTAGGGCTAGCGGGAGGGTGGGATACGCAGTATTTT; CDR3: CAGSLGLAGGWDTQYF
J: TRBJ2-1; V: TRBV7-3; D: NA; size: few; DNA: TGTGCCAGCAGCTCCAGGCAGGGGGGGAACAATGAGCAGTTCTTC; CDR3: CASSSRQGGNNEQFF
J: TRBJ1-1; V: TRBV20-1; D: NA; size: few; DNA: TGCAGTGCTAATAGGGGAGTGAACACTGAAGCTTTCTTT; CDR3: CSANRGVNTEAFF
J: TRBJ2-2; V: TRBV5-6; D: NA; size: few; DNA: TGTGCCAGCAGCAATATAGCGCGGACCGGGGAGCTGTTTTTT; CDR3: CASSNIARTGELFF
J: TRBJ1-4; V: TRBV7-8; D: NA; size: few; DNA: TGTGCCAGCAGGGCCGGGGCGGGGAATGAAAAACTGTTTTTT; CDR3: CASRAGAGNEKLFF
J: TRBJ2-7; V: TRBV5-6; D: NA; size: many; DNA: TGTGCCAGCAGCCTAACCGGGACACGGGAGCAGTACTTC; CDR3: CASSLTGTREQYF
J: TRBJ1-6; V: TRBV6-5; D: TRBD1; size: many; DNA: TGTGCCAGCAGTTCCCTCGACAGGGGGAATTCACCCCTCCACTTT; CDR3: CASSSLDRGNSPLHF
J: TRBJ1-2; V: TRBV10-3; D: NA; size: NA; DNA: TGTGCCACCGCCTTTAGGGCAGGCTCTGAGGATAACTATGGCTACACCTTC; CDR3: CATAFRAGSEDNYGYTF
J: TRBJ2-1; V: TRBV10-3; D: TRBD1; size: many; DNA: TGTGCCATCAGTGCCAAACCCACAGGGGGCGGTCACAATGAGCAGTTCTTC; CDR3: CAISAKPTGGGHNEQFF
J: TRBJ2-3; V: TRBV6-1; D: TRBD1; size: NA; DNA: TGTGCCAGCAGGGGGACAGAGTACAGTGGTACGCAGTATTTT; CDR3: CASRGTEYSGTQYF
J: TRBJ1-1; V: TRBV7-9; D: NA; size: few; DNA: TGTGCCAGCAGCTTAAGCGGAGGCAGGGGGAACACTGAAGCTTTCTTT; CDR3: CASSLSGGRGNTEAFF
J: TRBJ1-3; V: TRBV25-1; D: TRBD1; size: many; DNA: TGTGCCAGCAGTGATACAGGGGGCTCGAACACCATATATTTT; CDR3: CASSDTGGSNTIYF
J: TRBJ2-2; V: TRBV19; D: NA; size: NA; DNA: TGTGCCAGTAGTACCGGGACTGGTACCGGGGAGCTGTTTTTT; CDR3: CASSTGTGTGELFF
J: TRBJ2-7; V: TRBV3-1; D: NA; size: NA; DNA: TGTGCCAGCAGCCAATCAGGGGCATCCTACGAGCAGTACTTC; CDR3: CASSQSGASYEQYF
J: TRBJ2-7; V: TRBV29-1; D: TRBD1; size: many; DNA: TGCAGCGCCCGAACCGGGACAGGGTTTCGGGAGCAGTACTTC; CDR3: CSARTGTGFREQYF
J: TRBJ2-3; V: TRBV7-3; D: TRBD1; size: many; DNA: TGTGCCAGCAGCCCGGGACAGGGGTCGGATACGCAGTATTTT; CDR3: CASSPGQGSDTQYF
J: TRBJ1-5; V: TRBV7-8; D: NA; size: NA; DNA: TGTGCCAGCAGCCCCCTGGGCAGCAGTAGCAATCAGCCCCAGCATTTT; CDR3: CASSPLGSSSNQPQHF
J: TRBJ2-5; V: TRBV12-3/TRBV12-4; D: NA; size: few; DNA: TGTGCCAGCAGTACCCACAGGGCCGGGGAGACCCAGTACTTC; CDR3: CASSTHRAGETQYF
J: TRBJ2-3; V: TRBV11-2; D: TRBD1; size: NA; DNA: TGTGCCAGCAGCCAACCAACAGGGGTTGAGGGCACAGATACGCAGTATTTT; CDR3: CASSQPTGVEGTDTQYF
J: TRBJ2-7; V: TRBV20-1; D: NA; size: many; DNA: TGCAGTGCTAGAGATCGAGGGAGGAATTCCTACGAGCAGTACTTC; CDR3: CSARDRGRNSYEQYF
J: TRBJ2-7; V: TRBV20-1; D: TRBD2; size: many; DNA: TGCAGTGCTATGATTGGACTAGCGGGAGCGGGATCGTACGAGCAGTACTTC; CDR3: CSAMIGLAGAGSYEQYF
J: TRBJ2-7; V: TRBV6-1; D: NA; size: NA; DNA: TGTGCCAGCAGGGGGACTTGGACGGGATACTACGAGCAGTACTTC; CDR3: CASRGTWTGYYEQYF
J: TRBJ1-1; V: TRBV5-1; D: NA; size: few; DNA: TGCGCCAGCAGCGACAGATACCGACAGCATCAGAACACTGAAGCTTTCTTT; CDR3: CASSDRYRQHQNTEAFF
J: TRBJ2-1; V: TRBV20-1; D: NA; size: NA; DNA: TGCAGGGCCCTGATGGGGAATGAGCAGTTCTTC; CDR3: CRALMGNEQFF
J: TRBJ2-3; V: TRBV7-7; D: NA; size: NA; DNA: TGTGCTAGCAGCTTAGTCGGCGGGGCACAGGATACGCAGTATTTT; CDR3: CASSLVGGAQDTQYF
J: TRBJ2-1; V: TRBV20-1; D: TRBD2; size: NA; DNA: TGCAGTGCTAGGGGCGGACTAGCGGGAGCCGGCAATGAGCAGTTCTTC; CDR3: CSARGGLAGAGNEQFF
J: TRBJ2-3; V: TRBV6-2/TRBV6-3; D: NA; size: few; DNA: TGTGCCAGCAGCTGGACCCTCGCGGTCCCAGATACGCAGTATTTT; CDR3: CASSWTLAVPDTQYF
J: TRBJ2-2; V: TRBV30; D: TRBD1; size: few; DNA: TGTGCCTGGAGTGTACGGCAGGGGGCGGCCGGGGAGCTGTTTTTT; CDR3: CAWSVRQGAAGELFF
J: TRBJ2-7; V: TRBV4-2; D: NA; size: few; DNA: TGTGCCAGCAGCCAAGATGGGAACGAGCAGTACTTC; CDR3: CASSQDGNEQYF
J: TRBJ2-2; V: TRBV24-1; D: NA; size: NA; DNA: TGTGCCACCAGTGATTTGGATCCCGGGACCCACACGGCCGGGGAGCTGTTTTTT; CDR3: CATSDLDPGTHTAGELFF
J: TRBJ2-5; V: TRBV20-1; D: TRBD2; size: many; DNA: TGCAGTGCTAGCTCTAGCGGGGGGGTGGGTGAGACCCAGTACTTC; CDR3: CSASSSGGVGETQYF
J: TRBJ2-1; V: TRBV3-1; D: TRBD2; size: NA; DNA: TGTGCCAGCAGCCAAGGGACTAGGATCCCGAATGAGCAGTTCTTC; CDR3: CASSQGTRIPNEQFF
J: TRBJ2-1; V: TRBV5-1; D: NA; size: NA; DNA: TGCGCCAGCAGCTTGATAACAGGGGGGGGCACTGAGCAGTTCTTC; CDR3: CASSLITGGGTEQFF
J: TRBJ2-2; V: TRBV7-2; D: NA; size: few; DNA: TGTGCCAGCAGCGAAGGGGGGGAGCTGTTTTTT; CDR3: CASSEGGELFF
J: TRBJ2-1; V: TRBV5-1; D: NA; size: many; DNA: TGCGCCAGCAGCCCCGGACAGCGAAATGAGCAGTTCTTC; CDR3: CASSPGQRNEQFF
J: TRBJ2-1; V: TRBV6-5; D: NA; size: NA; DNA: TGTGCCAGCGGGTACCTCGGGGGCTGGTTTGCGGAGCAGCAGTTCTTC; CDR3: CASGYLGGWFAEQQFF
J: TRBJ2-7; V: TRBV20-1; D: NA; size: NA; DNA: TGCAGTGCTAGGCCAGCCCAGGGGGAGCAGTACTTC; CDR3: CSARPAQGEQYF
J: TRBJ2-1; V: TRBV27; D: TRBD1; size: many; DNA: TGTGCCAGCAGTTTCGTCGACAGGGTGACTATGTTCTTC; CDR3: CASSFVDRVTMFF
J: TRBJ2-1; V: TRBV4-2; D: TRBD2; size: few; DNA: TGTGCCAGCAGCCAACGGAGCGGGAGGTACAATGAGCAGTTCTTC; CDR3: CASSQRSGRYNEQFF
J: TRBJ2-1; V: TRBV11-2; D: NA; size: few; DNA: TGTGCCAGCAGCGGCCGGGACAACAATGAGCAGTTCTTC; CDR3: CASSGRDNNEQFF
J: TRBJ2-7; V: TRBV5-1; D: NA; size: NA; DNA: TGCGCCAGCAGCTTCGACGGAATCTCCTACGAGCAGTACTTC; CDR3: CASSFDGISYEQYF
J: TRBJ2-1; V: TRBV7-2; D: NA; size: many; DNA: TGTGCCAGCAGCTTAGCGTTTGACCCCTCCTACAATGAGCAGTTCTTC; CDR3: CASSLAFDPSYNEQFF
J: TRBJ2-4; V: TRBV20-1; D: TRBD1; size: NA; DNA: TGCAGTGCGACCCGGGACAGGCCAAACATTCAGTACTTC; CDR3: CSATRDRPNIQYF
J: TRBJ2-3; V: TRBV5-1; D: NA; size: few; DNA: TGCGCCAGCAGCCCGGCACGGGATACGCAGTATTTT; CDR3: CASSPARDTQYF
J: TRBJ1-3; V: TRBV7-2; D: NA; size: many; DNA: TGTGCCAGCAGCCCATCGGGGAGAGCCAGAAACACCATATATTTT; CDR3: CASSPSGRARNTIYF